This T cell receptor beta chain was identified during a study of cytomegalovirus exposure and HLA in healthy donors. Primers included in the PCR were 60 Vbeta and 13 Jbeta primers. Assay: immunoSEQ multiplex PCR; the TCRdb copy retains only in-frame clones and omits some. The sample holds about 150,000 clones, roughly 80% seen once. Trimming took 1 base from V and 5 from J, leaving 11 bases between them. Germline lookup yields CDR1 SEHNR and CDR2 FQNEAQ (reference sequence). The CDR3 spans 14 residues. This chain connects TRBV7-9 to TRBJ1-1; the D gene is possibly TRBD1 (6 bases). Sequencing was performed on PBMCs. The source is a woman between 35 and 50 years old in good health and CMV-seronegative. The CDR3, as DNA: TGTGCCAGCAGCTTAGTTCAGGGGTGGACTGAAGCTTTCTTT. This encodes CASSLVQGWTEAFF. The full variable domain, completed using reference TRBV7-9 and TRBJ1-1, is DTGVSQNPRHKITKRGQNVTFRCDPISEHNRLYWYRQTLGQGPEFLTYFQNEAQLEKSRLLSDRFSAERPKGSFSTLEIQRTEQGDSAMYLCASSLVQGWTEAFFGQGTRLTVV.